The 24 T cell receptor beta chains below come from one sample, sequenced in a study of cytomegalovirus exposure and HLA in healthy donors. Assay: immunoSEQ multiplex PCR; the TCRdb copy retains only in-frame clones and omits some. The sample has about 110,000 clones; approximately 85% are singletons. Input material: PBMCs. The receptors come from a woman aged 18-29 years in good health and CMV-seronegative.

This clone has a handful of counts. The V call is TRBV7-9, the J call TRBJ1-5; D gene unclear. Germline CDR1 reads SEHNR; CDR2 reads FQNEAQ (reference sequence). The CDR3 covers 12 residues. The ends were cut back, 1 base at V and 10 bases at J, with 8 bases in the middle. The CDR3 DNA reads as TGTGCCAGCAGCTTAGGGTCCGGTCCCCAGCATTTT. The encoded protein is CASSLGSGPQHF.

This clone was seen a few times. This chain connects TRBV21-1 to TRBJ2-7; whether TRBD1, the table's D call, matches the DNA was not checked. TRBV21-1 is labeled a pseudogene. The CDR3 loop spans 16 amino acids. DNA for the CDR3: TGTGCCAGCATACCATTTAAGGACAGGGTAAGGTACGAGCAGTACTTC. Translated, it gives CASIPFKDRVRYEQYF.

Here the CDR3 DNA reads TGTGCCAGCAGTCTTGACAACCTAAACTATGGCTACACCTTC. It yields the protein CASSLDNLNYGYTF. The rearrangement links TRBV7-3 to TRBJ1-2; D ambiguous. This CDR3 has 14 residues. V was shortened by 6 bases and J by 2 bases, with 13 bases between the two germline ends. Germline-derived CDR1 and CDR2 are SGHTA and FQGTGA.

This rearrangement joins TRBV11-2 to TRBJ1-4; D not resolved. The germline CDR1 and CDR2 sequences are SGHAT and FQNNGV. Trimming stripped 5 bases from V and 5 bases from J, with 15 bases between. CDR3 length: 15 residues. The CDR3 protein is CASSPRAESNEKLFF. The DNA of the CDR3 is TGTGCCAGCAGCCCGAGGGCAGAATCAAATGAAAAACTGTTTTTT.

This sequence joins TRBV27 and TRBJ1-2; D is ambiguous. Between the trimmed V and J ends, which lost 2 bases and 4 bases, there was a span of 11 bases. Germline V gene data show CDR1 as MNHEY and CDR2 as SMNVEV (reference sequence). The CDR3 has 14 residues. The DNA for the CDR3 is TGTGCCAGCAGTTTAAGGAGGGAAGGCTATGGCTACACCTTC. Protein product: CASSLRREGYGYTF.

This chain links TRBV6-5 with TRBJ2-2, with 8 bases identical to TRBD1. Losses at the gene ends were 5 bases for V and 4 bases for J; bases not matched to a gene: 3. This CDR3 spans 14 amino acids. CDR1 MNHEY and CDR2 SVGAGI come from the germline V gene. As DNA, the CDR3 is TGTGCCAGCAGTCGACAGGGGTTCACCGGGGAGCTGTTTTTT. Protein sequence: CASSRQGFTGELFF.

The chain is built from TRBV7-9 and TRBJ2-2; TRBD1 might be the D (6 bases). Germline CDR1 is SEHNR and CDR2 is FQNEAQ (reference sequence). Between the trimmed V and J ends, which lost 5 bases and 5 bases, there was a span of 12 bases. The CDR3 is 14 amino acids. The CDR3 coding sequence is TGTGCCAGCAGCCCTAGCCAGGGGACCGGGGAGCTGTTTTTT. It specifies CASSPSQGTGELFF. Full variable domain (missing parts from reference TRBV7-9 and TRBJ2-2): DTGVSQNPRHKITKRGQNVTFRCDPISEHNRLYWYRQTLGQGPEFLTYFQNEAQLEKSRLLSDRFSAERPKGSFSTLEIQRTEQGDSAMYLCASSPSQGTGELFFGEGSRLTVL.

This clone was observed a single time. CDR3 nucleotides: TGTGCCAGCAGCTTGCGCGGAGATACGCAGTATTTT. Encoded protein: CASSLRGDTQYF. The V call is TRBV5-6, the J call TRBJ2-3; no definite D call. Germline lookup yields CDR1 SGHDT and CDR2 YYEEEE. CDR3 length: 12 residues. Trimming cost V 1 base and J 5 bases, with 5 bases left between them.

This chain links TRBV13 with TRBJ1-3, with a weak D call TRBD1 (5 bases). The V and J ends lost 2 bases and 0 bases respectively, with 14 bases between them. The germline CDR1 and CDR2 sequences are PRHDT and FYEKMQ (reference sequence). The CDR3 contains 17 residues. The CDR3 sequence is CASSLNIGDFSGNTIYF. The DNA of the CDR3 is TGTGCCAGCAGCTTAAATATCGGGGACTTCTCTGGAAACACCATATATTTT.

J is TRBJ1-1 and V is TRBV19, with D possibly matching TRBD1 (6 bases). The CDR3 spans 14 residues. V was cut by 6 bases and J by 7 bases, with 18 bases left in between. CDR1 is LNHDA, CDR2 SQIVND, per germline (reference sequence). CDR3 DNA: TGTGCCAGTAGAATCGACAGGACTCAGGGTGAAGCTTTCTTT. Protein: CASRIDRTQGEAFF.

Here the CDR3 reads CASSGREHPQETQYF. For the CDR3, the DNA is TGTGCCAGCAGCGGCCGGGAGCATCCCCAAGAGACCCAGTACTTC. The chain joins TRBV7-8 to TRBJ2-5; D is possibly TRBD2 (6 bases). Between the trimmed V and J ends, which lost 5 bases and 1 base, there was a span of 14 bases. CDR1 and CDR2 (germline): SGHVS, FQNEAQ. This CDR3 spans 15 amino acids.

The chain recombines TRBV30 with TRBJ1-2; a weak D match, TRBD1 (6 bases). Germline loops: CDR1 GTSNPN, CDR2 SVGIG (reference sequence). The CDR3 is 16 amino acids. Trimming pared 3 bases from V and 3 bases from J, leaving 20 bases between. The CDR3 nucleotides read TGTGCCTGGAGCCTAACTGGCGACAGGACGGACTATGGCTACACCTTC. It specifies CAWSLTGDRTDYGYTF.

This chain joins TRBV7-9 and TRBJ2-7; D perhaps matches TRBD1 (5 bases). The germline V gene encodes CDR1 SEHNR and CDR2 FQNEAQ (reference sequence). Trimming left V 1 base short and J 6 bases short, with 19 bases between. This CDR3 is 16 amino acids long. DNA for the CDR3: TGTGCCAGCAGCTTAGTAGGGCAGGGTGAGCTATTCGAGCAGTACTTC. Amino acid sequence: CASSLVGQGELFEQYF.

This rearrangement joins TRBV7-9 to TRBJ1-2; a weak D match, TRBD1 (6 bases). Trimming took off 2 bases at V and 3 bases at J, with 16 bases between the two ends. CDR1 is SEHNR, CDR2 FQNEAQ, per germline (reference sequence). The CDR3 sequence is 16 residues long. CDR3 sequence reads: CASSLSSGEVYYGYTF. DNA of the CDR3: TGTGCCAGCAGCTTAAGTTCAGGGGAAGTTTACTATGGCTACACCTTC.

V and J are TRBV2 and TRBJ1-1; maybe TRBD1 (6 bases). Trimming took off 11 bases at V and 4 bases at J, with 20 bases between the two ends. This CDR3 contains 14 residues. Germline CDR1 SNHLY, CDR2 FYNNEI. For the CDR3, the DNA is TGTGCCTGGCGGGAAGGGGGAGGGACCACTGAAGCTTTCTTT. Its protein is CAWREGGGTTEAFF.

V usage is TRBV6-1 and J usage is TRBJ2-2; perhaps TRBD2 as D (5 bases). The CDR3 totals 14 residues. Trimming took off 2 bases at V and 8 bases at J, with 12 bases between the two ends. Germline lookup yields CDR1 MNHNS and CDR2 SASEGT. CDR3 region: CASSEFGGWGELFF. The CDR3, as DNA: TGTGCCAGCAGTGAATTTGGAGGTTGGGGGGAGCTGTTTTTT.

The chain recombines TRBV13 with TRBJ2-5; D remains ambiguous. This CDR3 has 14 residues. V gave up 0 bases and J gave up 2 bases, with 7 bases separating them. The germline V gene has CDR1 PRHDT and CDR2 FYEKMQ (reference sequence). DNA of the CDR3: TGTGCCAGCAGCTTAGGCGTACAGCAAGAGACCCAGTACTTC. It specifies CASSLGVQQETQYF.

The chain is built from TRBV2 and TRBJ1-5; 7 bases align to TRBD1. This CDR3 region has 15 residues. V shed 6 bases and J 0 bases; nucleotides not matched to a gene: 5. Germline CDR1 SNHLY, CDR2 FYNNEI. CDR3 protein: CASRLGQFSNQPQHF. CDR3 coding DNA: TGTGCCAGCAGGTTGGGACAGTTTAGCAATCAGCCCCAGCATTTT.

The V and J genes are TRBV5-1 and TRBJ2-7; 10 positions match TRBD1. Germline V gene sequence: CDR1 SGHRS, CDR2 YFSETQ. The CDR3 is made up of 14 amino acids. J lost 2 bases, V lost 3 bases, and 2 bases had no gene match. The CDR3 loop is CASSSGQGAYEQYF. In DNA form, the CDR3 reads TGCGCCAGCAGCTCAGGACAGGGGGCCTACGAGCAGTACTTC.

This clone was counted only a few times. The chain combines TRBV30 with TRBJ1-5, with 7 bases fitting TRBD1. J lost 4 bases, V lost 0 bases, and 9 bases had no gene match. The CDR3 loop spans 16 amino acids. Germline V gene lookup returns CDR1 GTSNPN and CDR2 SVGIG (reference sequence). CDR3 bases: TGTGCCTGGAGTGTACAGGGGAGAGGAGGGAATCAGCCCCAGCATTTT. Amino acids: CAWSVQGRGGNQPQHF.

This sequence joins TRBV27 and TRBJ2-3; 12 bases fit TRBD2. This CDR3 is built from 15 residues. Germline V CDR1 and CDR2: MNHEY, SMNVEV (reference sequence). V lost 6 bases to trimming and J lost 3 bases; unmatched junction nucleotides: 4. The DNA of the CDR3 is TGTGCCAGCAGACCCGGACTAGCGGGGACAGATACGCAGTATTTT. Translation gives CASRPGLAGTDTQYF.

This clone was picked up one time. The chain joins TRBV29-1 to TRBJ1-5; no clear D gene. In germline, CDR1 is SQVTM, CDR2 ANQGSEA. The ends were cut back, 3 bases at V and 4 bases at J, with 13 bases in the middle. The CDR3 runs 14 residues. The CDR3 here is CSVDTRTINQPQHF. Written as DNA, the CDR3 is TGCAGCGTTGATACGCGAACCATTAATCAGCCCCAGCATTTT.

V usage is TRBV4-1 and J usage is TRBJ2-5; 9 bases align to TRBD2. From germline, CDR1 is MGHRA and CDR2 YSYEKL. The CDR3 length is 15 residues. J was trimmed by 5 bases and V by 0 bases; bases with no gene match: 4. CDR3 residues: CASSQERGGPETQYF. For the CDR3, the DNA is TGCGCCAGCAGCCAAGAGCGGGGGGGCCCCGAGACCCAGTACTTC.

For the CDR3, the DNA is TGTGCCAGCATGGGCGGGACGGGGAACACCGGGGAGCTGTTTTTT. Amino acids: CASMGGTGNTGELFF. The chain is built from TRBV28 and TRBJ2-2; D possibly corresponds to TRBD2 (6 bases). CDR3 size: 15 residues. Germline assignment: CDR1 MDHEN and CDR2 SYDVKM. The V and J ends lost 7 bases and 1 base respectively, with 13 bases between them.